This T cell receptor beta chain was sequenced for a study of blood T cells in healthy people across ages. Trimming cost V 3 bases and J 4 bases; bases outside gene matches: 12. The germline CDR1 and CDR2 sequences are SGHVS and FQNEAQ. The CDR3 has 17 amino acids. With a J-beta primer mix and a sample-barcoded 5' primer, a second PCR ran about 7 to 11 cycles. TCRdb independently ran MiXCR on the 5' RACE reads; one entry per CDR3 protein. The sample contains 750,000 or so distinct CDR3 sequences, just under 25% of which appear only once. These data were also filed under a second study, of T cells of mothers and their children.

This receptor was taken from a boy under 18 in good health. The sequencing input was blood. The genes are TRBV7-8 and TRBJ2-5; 9 positions agree with TRBD1. The CDR3: CASSLGQGGSRAETQYF. CDR3 DNA sequence: TGTGCCAGCAGCTTGGGACAGGGCGGTTCTAGGGCAGAGACCCAGTACTTC.